The 7 T cell receptor beta chains below all came from one sample that was sequenced in a study of identical twins (dated by TCRdb to about 2016). The method was 5' RACE. The reads were generated on an Illumina HiSeq 2000. TCRdb's own reprocessing of the public reads used fastp at Q25 and MiXCR and kept productive beta chains. Rows with one shared CDR3 protein collapse into an entry with the most common genes and DNA. The sample has around 960,000 distinct CDR3 sequences on record, 9% to 15% of them singletons. About 1.5% of the sample goes to the ten largest clones. These sequences were also reported in another study, on yellow fever vaccine responses in identical twins.

Source material: PBMCs. The receptor set was obtained from a woman younger than 35 in good health.

This clonotype has a handful of counts. This chain uses TRBV10-3 with TRBJ2-1; D ambiguous. The CDR3 is made up of 14 amino acids. The V and J ends lost 5 bases and 8 bases respectively, with 16 bases between them. Germline CDR1 and CDR2: ENHRY and SYGVKD. The CDR3 loop is CAISPRSVQDEQFF. For the CDR3, the DNA is TGTGCCATCAGTCCCCGTAGTGTACAAGATGAGCAGTTCTTC.

This clonotype occurred many times. The V and J genes are TRBV5-1 and TRBJ2-7, with TRBD1 identical over 7 bases. With 2 bases clipped from V and 3 bases from J, the junction kept 2 bases outside the gene matches. The length of the CDR3 is 13 residues. Germline CDR1 is SGHRS and CDR2 is YFSETQ. The CDR3 sequence: CASSFGQDYEQYF. CDR3 DNA: TGCGCCAGCAGCTTCGGACAGGACTACGAGCAGTACTTC.

J is TRBJ1-6 and V is TRBV7-2; D ambiguous. CDR1 is SGHTA and CDR2 is FQGNSA in the germline V gene. The germline V and J ends were trimmed by 1 base and 11 bases, with 15 bases remaining between them. This CDR3 region has 15 residues. DNA for the CDR3: TGTGCCAGCAGCTTAGTTGCAGAAACTCAGACACCCCTCCACTTT. Its protein is CASSLVAETQTPLHF.

This clonotype occurred many times. The gene calls are TRBV12-3 or TRBV12-4 and TRBJ2-7; 7 bases map to TRBD2. J was trimmed by 1 base and V by 1 base; bases with no gene match: 1. This CDR3 contains 14 residues. This CDR3 reads CASSLGEGSYEQYF. The DNA of the CDR3 is TGTGCCAGCAGTTTAGGGGAGGGGTCCTACGAGCAGTACTTC.

This clonotype has ten or more counts. The V gene is TRBV12-3 or TRBV12-4, the J gene TRBJ2-3; 7 bases agree with TRBD2. Unmatched junction bases numbered 5, after V lost 4 bases and J lost 1 base. The CDR3 spans 15 residues. As DNA, the CDR3 is TGTGCCAGCAGTTCGGGGGGTTTAGGCACAGATACGCAGTATTTT. Its translation: CASSSGGLGTDTQYF.

The table lists this clonotype with many counts. This chain joins TRBV3-1 and TRBJ2-3; tentative D call: TRBD2 (5 bases). The CDR3 contains 18 residues. In germline, CDR1 is LGHDT, CDR2 YNNKEL (reference sequence). V was cut by 0 bases and J by 2 bases, with 18 bases left in between. CDR3 region: CASSQDILGGLFTDTQYF. The CDR3 coding sequence is TGTGCCAGCAGCCAAGATATATTGGGCGGGTTGTTCACAGATACGCAGTATTTT.

This clonotype occurred a few times. CDR3: CASRWGAQPQHF. The CDR3 DNA sequence: TGTGCCAGCAGGTGGGGGGCACAGCCCCAGCATTTT. This chain uses TRBV12-3 or TRBV12-4 with TRBJ1-5; D is perhaps TRBD1 (6 bases). V was clipped by 6 bases and J by 7 bases, with 10 bases between them. CDR3 length: 12 amino acids.